The 25 T cell receptor beta chains presented below share a single source sample, sequenced in a study of cytomegalovirus exposure and HLA in healthy donors. In the PCR, 60 Vbeta and 13 Jbeta primers were used. Sequencing used immunoSEQ multiplex PCR; TCRdb keeps in-frame clones, though not all of them. The sample comprises roughly 120,000 clones, almost 70% of which are singletons, and 8.7% rests with the top ten. Sequenced sample: PBMCs. Receptor source: a man aged 25 to 40 in good health and CMV-seropositive.

This clone was observed a few times. The chain joins TRBV7-2 to TRBJ1-3; no clear D. The CDR3 spans 14 residues. The germline gives CDR1 SGHTA, CDR2 FQGNSA. V shed 3 bases and J shed 0 bases, with 6 bases lying between them. CDR3 loop: CASSFASSGNTIYF. CDR3 DNA: TGTGCCAGCAGCTTTGCCAGCTCTGGAAACACCATATATTTT.

The table lists this clone with a count of one. V gene TRBV7-8 combines with J gene TRBJ1-2; D unresolved. Between the trimmed V and J ends, which lost 3 bases and 2 bases, there was a span of 7 bases. Germline CDR1 and CDR2: SGHVS and FQNEAQ. This CDR3 has 13 residues. CDR3 in DNA: TGTGCCAGCAGCTTTACGGAGAACTATGGCTACACCTTC. This sequence encodes CASSFTENYGYTF.

The rearrangement uses TRBV7-8 and TRBJ1-1; D not resolved. The germline V and J ends were trimmed by 6 bases and 4 bases, with 18 bases remaining between them. CDR1 and CDR2 from the germline V gene are SGHVS and FQNEAQ. There are 15 residues in the CDR3. For the CDR3, the DNA is TGTGCCAGCAGTCCGAGGATCCTATCGGGCACTGAAGCTTTCTTT. Translated: CASSPRILSGTEAFF. The full variable domain, in which reference TRBV7-8 and TRBJ1-1 provide the parts outside the CDR3, is GAGVSQSPRYKVAKRGQDVALRCDPISGHVSLFWYQQALGQGPEFLTYFQNEAQLDKSGLPSDRFFAERPEGSVSTLKIQRTQQEDSAVYLCASSPRILSGTEAFFGQGTRLTVV.

As concerns this clone: Other DNA sequences in the same sample also yield this CDR3. The chain employs TRBV2 and TRBJ1-2, with D possibly TRBD1 on 5 matching bases. The CDR3 totals 13 residues. Deletions cut 5 bases from V and 1 base from J, with 8 bases between. Germline CDR1 reads SNHLY; CDR2 reads FYNNEI. CDR3 in amino acids: CASSPDSNYGYTF. The CDR3 nucleotides read TGTGCCAGCAGTCCCGACAGTAACTATGGCTACACCTTC.

The V and J genes are TRBV9 and TRBJ2-5; 12 positions match TRBD2. The CDR3 has 15 residues. V trimming: 6 bases; J trimming: 5 bases; junction bases outside the gene matches: 8. The V gene's germline CDR1 is SGDLS and CDR2 YYNGEE. As DNA, the CDR3 is TGTGCCAGCACCCTAGCGGGGGGGCCAGCGGAGACCCAGTACTTC. It is translated as CASTLAGGPAETQYF.

This chain connects TRBV18 to TRBJ2-5; 9 nucleotides align to TRBD1. The V segment lost 2 bases and the J segment 8 bases; nucleotides outside the gene matches: 6. The CDR3 length is 14 residues. Germline values: CDR1 KGHSH, CDR2 LQKENI. CDR3 sequence: CASSPTDRGGTQYF. The CDR3 nucleotides are TGTGCCAGCTCACCAACGGACAGGGGCGGTACCCAGTACTTC.

This clone was counted only a few times. The chain uses TRBV7-2 and TRBJ1-5; possibly TRBD1 for D (5 bases). The V end lost 5 bases, the J end lost 3 bases, and 11 bases lay between the germline ends. The CDR3 length is 14 residues. Germline loops: CDR1 SGHTA, CDR2 FQGNSA. The CDR3 sequence: CASSTRQNNQPQHF. The CDR3 DNA follows: TGTGCCAGCAGCACACGACAGAACAATCAGCCCCAGCATTTT.

The chain employs TRBV29-1 and TRBJ1-1; TRBD1 agrees at 9 bases. CDR1 and CDR2 (germline): SQVTM, ANQGSEA. This CDR3 is built from 14 residues. V was pared by 4 bases and J by 4 bases, with 7 bases of the junction left unmatched. CDR3 sequence reads: CSVGTGVRSTEAFF. The CDR3 DNA follows: TGCAGCGTTGGGACAGGGGTGAGGTCCACTGAAGCTTTCTTT.

The chain links TRBV6-1 to TRBJ1-1; 8 bases agree with TRBD1. V lost 9 bases and J lost 4; bases outside the gene matches: 4. The length of the CDR3 is 12 residues. CDR1 is MNHNS, CDR2 SASEGT, per germline. Here the CDR3 reads CASNGQGTEAFF. CDR3 sequence (DNA): TGTGCCAGTAATGGACAGGGCACTGAAGCTTTCTTT.

The chain uses TRBV6-1 and TRBJ2-3; 12 nucleotides line up with TRBD2. CDR3 length: 16 amino acids. From germline, CDR1 is MNHNS and CDR2 SASEGT. The V gene end was trimmed by 5 bases and the J gene end by 4 bases; junction bases not matched to a gene: 7. The CDR3 spells CASSQGLAGGPDTQYF. DNA of the CDR3: TGTGCCAGCAGTCAAGGTCTAGCGGGAGGGCCAGATACGCAGTATTTT.

This clone was found once. This rearrangement joins TRBV6-5 to TRBJ2-3; the D is unclear. Per germline, CDR1 MNHEY and CDR2 SVGAGI. The V and J ends lost 4 bases and 3 bases respectively, with 8 bases between them. The CDR3 sequence is 13 residues long. CDR3: CASSSIVTDTQYF. The CDR3 nucleotides are TGTGCCAGCAGTTCAATTGTGACAGATACGCAGTATTTT.

The chain links TRBV7-2 to TRBJ2-7; possible D gene TRBD1, 6 bases. This CDR3 is 15 amino acids long. Germline V gives CDR1 SGHTA, CDR2 FQGNSA. Trimming took off 2 bases at V and 2 bases at J, with 13 bases between the two ends. The CDR3 loop reads CASSLFGDKAYEQYF. The CDR3 region has the DNA TGTGCCAGCAGCTTATTCGGGGACAAGGCCTACGAGCAGTACTTC.

The chain recombines TRBV6-1 with TRBJ2-7; 9 nucleotides agree with TRBD2. J gave up 3 bases and V 2 bases, and 14 bases lay outside the gene matches. Looked up from germline, CDR1 is MNHNS and CDR2 is SASEGT. The CDR3 totals 18 residues. In DNA form, the CDR3 reads TGTGCCAGCAGTGAAAGGCGGGGGGGACTACTTACCTTCTACGAGCAGTACGTC. Protein product: CASSERRGGLLTFYEQYV.

The chain uses TRBV28 and TRBJ2-7; TRBD1 is a possible D gene (6 bases). The germline V gene encodes CDR1 MDHEN and CDR2 SYDVKM. V was pared by 7 bases and J by 0 bases, with 22 bases between. This CDR3 has 17 residues. The CDR3 loop reads CASTAGEAPKSSYEQYV. The CDR3 DNA is TGTGCCAGCACCGCAGGGGAAGCACCGAAGAGCTCCTACGAGCAGTACGTC.

This chain connects TRBV5-1 to TRBJ1-2; TRBD1 might be the D (6 bases). The germline gives CDR1 SGHRS, CDR2 YFSETQ. The CDR3 loop spans 14 amino acids. Trimming took 3 bases from V and 3 from J, leaving 12 bases between them. CDR3 bases: TGCGCCAGCAGCTCTACAGGGTACGACTATGGCTACACCTTC. It yields the protein CASSSTGYDYGYTF.

The chain has TRBV6-5 and TRBJ1-1; 7 bases are shared with TRBD1. Per germline, CDR1 MNHEY and CDR2 SVGAGI. CDR3 length: 15 residues. With 6 bases clipped from V and 5 bases from J, the junction kept 12 bases outside the gene matches. The CDR3 is CASSPPAGGWTEAFF. DNA of the CDR3: TGTGCCAGCAGCCCCCCCGCAGGGGGATGGACTGAAGCTTTCTTT.

This clone has a handful of counts. This rearrangement joins TRBV29-1 to TRBJ1-1, with TRBD1 as a possible D gene (5 bases). The ends were cut back, 6 bases at V and 3 bases at J, with 17 bases in the middle. Germline assignment: CDR1 SQVTM and CDR2 ANQGSEA. The CDR3 totals 14 residues. The CDR3 loop reads CSVSSRVGDTEAFF. The CDR3 nucleotides are TGCAGCGTCTCCTCCAGGGTAGGGGACACTGAAGCTTTCTTT.

J is TRBJ1-1 and V is TRBV9; D may be TRBD1 (6 bases). V gave up 0 bases and J gave up 1 base, with 22 bases separating them. CDR3 length equals 19 residues. Per the germline V gene, CDR1 is SGDLS and CDR2 is YYNGEE. In DNA, the CDR3 is TGTGCCAGCAGCGTAGTGACCCTACCGGGGGCGGGGGGGAACACTGAAGCTTTCTTT. Protein: CASSVVTLPGAGGNTEAFF.

J is TRBJ2-7 and V is TRBV19; D remains unclear. Germline CDR1 is LNHDA and CDR2 is SQIVND (reference sequence). This CDR3 comprises 12 residues. V dropped 3 bases and J dropped 5 bases, with 8 bases sitting between them. The CDR3 is CASSIESNEQYF. The CDR3 nucleotides read TGTGCCAGTAGTATTGAGTCGAACGAGCAGTACTTC.

Regarding this clone: The sample contains more than one DNA sequence encoding this CDR3. The genes are TRBV19 and TRBJ2-3, with D possibly TRBD2 on 5 matching bases. This CDR3 spans 14 amino acids. Per the germline V gene, CDR1 is LNHDA and CDR2 is SQIVND (reference sequence). Trimming stripped 1 base from V and 0 bases from J, with 5 bases between. The CDR3 loop reads CASSIGGSTDTQYF. CDR3 coding DNA: TGTGCCAGTAGTATAGGCGGGAGCACAGATACGCAGTATTTT.

The rearrangement uses TRBV19 and TRBJ1-2, with 11 positions matching TRBD1. This CDR3 is 16 amino acids long. Germline loops: CDR1 LNHDA, CDR2 SQIVND (reference sequence). The J segment lost 3 bases and the V segment lost 6 bases, leaving 9 bases of the junction unmatched. The CDR3 DNA follows: TGTGCCAGTAGGAGCCCCCGGACAGGGGGCGACTATGGCTACACCTTC. Protein product: CASRSPRTGGDYGYTF.

This chain uses TRBV7-2 with TRBJ1-1, with 7 bases identical to TRBD1. Germline V gene sequence: CDR1 SGHTA, CDR2 FQGNSA. V lost 5 bases and J lost 1; bases outside the gene matches: 4. The CDR3 has 14 residues. CDR3 DNA: TGTGCCAGCAGCCACAGGGGTGAGAACACTGAAGCTTTCTTT. It specifies CASSHRGENTEAFF.

J is TRBJ2-7 and V is TRBV6-6; the D gene is possibly TRBD2 (5 bases). Trimming took 5 bases from V and 6 from J, leaving 17 bases between them. CDR1 is MNHNY, CDR2 SVGAGI, per germline (reference sequence). This CDR3 is built from 14 residues. The CDR3 protein is CASSLDGPRAEQYV. In nucleotides, the CDR3 is TGTGCCAGCAGTCTGGACGGTCCGAGGGCCGAGCAGTACGTC.

This chain connects TRBV6-5 to TRBJ1-6; perhaps TRBD1 as D (5 bases). The length of the CDR3 is 13 residues. Germline CDR1 reads MNHEY; CDR2 reads SVGAGI. V was pared by 5 bases and J by 10 bases, with 12 bases between. The CDR3 nucleotides are TGTGCCAGCAGTCGGGGGAACGACTCACCCCTCCACTTT. Amino acid sequence: CASSRGNDSPLHF.

A few counts support this clone. This same CDR3 is encoded by further DNA sequences in the sample. This chain uses TRBV21-1 with TRBJ2-7; TRBD1 is the table's D call and was not checked against the DNA. TRBV21-1 is listed as a pseudogene. The CDR3 is 15 residues long. CDR3 amino acids: CASSVPGQITYEQYV. The CDR3 DNA follows: TGTGCCAGCAGCGTACCGGGACAAATAACCTACGAGCAGTACGTC.